Below, one TCR beta chain is given with its context. The record originates from a study of T cell responses to AZD1222 COVID-19 vaccine. The germline V gene has CDR1 SGHTA and CDR2 FQGTGA. J gave up 5 bases and V 5 bases, and 4 bases lay outside the gene matches. This CDR3 is 15 amino acids long. Combined were second doses at about 4 or about 12 weeks. Sequencing was performed with immunoSEQ multiplex PCR; in TCRdb, only in-frame clones are kept and a portion is missing. The table shows 180,000 or so clones, with about nine tenths occurring only once. The genes are TRBV7-3 and TRBJ1-6; 9 bases agree with TRBD1. The sample consisted of peripheral blood, taken 28 days after the second AZD1222 dose. The receptor's source is an adult who received the AZD1222 COVID-19 vaccine. This chain's CDR3 is CASSAQGANNSPLHF. In DNA form, the CDR3 reads TGTGCCAGCAGCGCACAGGGGGCGAATAATTCACCCCTCCACTTT.